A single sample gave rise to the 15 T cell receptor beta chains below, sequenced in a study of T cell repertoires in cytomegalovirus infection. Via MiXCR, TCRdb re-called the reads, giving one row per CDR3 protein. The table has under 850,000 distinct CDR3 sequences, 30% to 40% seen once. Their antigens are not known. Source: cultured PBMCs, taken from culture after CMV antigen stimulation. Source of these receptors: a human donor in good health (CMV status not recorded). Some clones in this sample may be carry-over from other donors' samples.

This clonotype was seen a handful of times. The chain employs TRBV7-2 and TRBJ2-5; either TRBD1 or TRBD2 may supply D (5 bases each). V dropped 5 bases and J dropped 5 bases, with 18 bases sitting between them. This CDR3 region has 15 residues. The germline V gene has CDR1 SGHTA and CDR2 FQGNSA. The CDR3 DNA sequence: TGTGCCAGCAGCCCATTCGGCCCTTGGGGGGAGACCCAGTACTTC. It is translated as CASSPFGPWGETQYF.

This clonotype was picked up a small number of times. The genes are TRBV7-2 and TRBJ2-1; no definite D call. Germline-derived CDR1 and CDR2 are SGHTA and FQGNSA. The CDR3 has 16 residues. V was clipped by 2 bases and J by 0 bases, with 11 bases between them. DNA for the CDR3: TGTGCCAGCAGCTTAATTAGGCAGGTCTCCTACAATGAGCAGTTCTTC. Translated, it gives CASSLIRQVSYNEQFF.

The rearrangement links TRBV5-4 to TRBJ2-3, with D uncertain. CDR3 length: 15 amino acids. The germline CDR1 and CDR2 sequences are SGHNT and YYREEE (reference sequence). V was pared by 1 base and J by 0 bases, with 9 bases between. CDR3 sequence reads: CASSLTPSSTDTQYF. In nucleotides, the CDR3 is TGTGCCAGCAGCTTGACCCCTTCTAGCACAGATACGCAGTATTTT.

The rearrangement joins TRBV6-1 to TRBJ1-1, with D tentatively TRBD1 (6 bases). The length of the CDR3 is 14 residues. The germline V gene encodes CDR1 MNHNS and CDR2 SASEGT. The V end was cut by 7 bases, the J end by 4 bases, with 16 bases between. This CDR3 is CASKTYRERTEAFF. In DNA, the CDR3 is TGTGCCAGCAAAACCTACAGGGAGCGCACTGAAGCTTTCTTT.

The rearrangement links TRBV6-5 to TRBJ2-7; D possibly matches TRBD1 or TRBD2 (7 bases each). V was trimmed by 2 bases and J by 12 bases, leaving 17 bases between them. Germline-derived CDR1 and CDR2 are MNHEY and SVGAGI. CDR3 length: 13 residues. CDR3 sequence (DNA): TGTGCCAGCAGTTACCGCACCAGGGGGGGTTTGTACTTC. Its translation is CASSYRTRGGLYF.

CDR3 amino acids: CSARKGSSYNEQFF. CDR3 in DNA: TGCAGTGCCAGGAAGGGAAGCTCCTACAATGAGCAGTTCTTC. This chain joins TRBV20-1 and TRBJ2-1, with D unclear. Per the germline V gene, CDR1 is DFQATT and CDR2 is SNEGSKA (reference sequence). V lost 6 bases, J lost 0 bases, and 12 bases lay in between. CDR3 length equals 14 residues.

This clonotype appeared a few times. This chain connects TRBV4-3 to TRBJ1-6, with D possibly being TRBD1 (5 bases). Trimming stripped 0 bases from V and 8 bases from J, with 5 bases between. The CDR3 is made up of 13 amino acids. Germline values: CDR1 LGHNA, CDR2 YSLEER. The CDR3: CASSQDRDSPLHF. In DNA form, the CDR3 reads TGCGCCAGCAGCCAAGACAGGGATTCACCCCTCCACTTT.

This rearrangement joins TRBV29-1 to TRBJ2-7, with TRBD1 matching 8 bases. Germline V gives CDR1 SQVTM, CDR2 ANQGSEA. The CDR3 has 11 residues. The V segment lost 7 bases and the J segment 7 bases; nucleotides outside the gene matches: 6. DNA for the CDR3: TGCAGCGCCGGACAGGGTAGTGAGCAGTACTTC. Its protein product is CSAGQGSEQYF.

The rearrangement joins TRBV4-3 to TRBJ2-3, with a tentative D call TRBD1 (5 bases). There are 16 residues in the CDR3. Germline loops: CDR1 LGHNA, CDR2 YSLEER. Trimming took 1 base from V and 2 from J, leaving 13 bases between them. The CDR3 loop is CASSQAPGSITDTQYF. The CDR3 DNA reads TGCGCCAGCAGCCAAGCCCCAGGGTCGATCACAGATACGCAGTATTTT.

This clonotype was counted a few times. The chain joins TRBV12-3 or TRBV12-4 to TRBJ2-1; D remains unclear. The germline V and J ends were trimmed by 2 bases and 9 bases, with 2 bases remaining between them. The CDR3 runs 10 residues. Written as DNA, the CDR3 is TGTGCCAGCAGTTTAAGTGAGCAGTTCTTC. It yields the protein CASSLSEQFF.

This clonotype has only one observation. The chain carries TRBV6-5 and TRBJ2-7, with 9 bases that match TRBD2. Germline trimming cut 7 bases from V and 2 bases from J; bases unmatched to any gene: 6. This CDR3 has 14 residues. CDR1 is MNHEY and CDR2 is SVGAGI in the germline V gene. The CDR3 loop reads CASNLAGNPYEQYF. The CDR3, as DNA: TGTGCCAGCAATCTAGCGGGAAACCCCTACGAGCAGTACTTC.

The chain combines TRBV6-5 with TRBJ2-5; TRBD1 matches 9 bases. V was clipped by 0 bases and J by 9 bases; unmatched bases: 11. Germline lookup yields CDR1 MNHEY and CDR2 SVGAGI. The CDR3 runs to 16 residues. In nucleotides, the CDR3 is TGTGCCAGCAGTTACTCGGACAGGGGCCCGCAGAGGGCCCAGTACTTC. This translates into CASSYSDRGPQRAQYF.

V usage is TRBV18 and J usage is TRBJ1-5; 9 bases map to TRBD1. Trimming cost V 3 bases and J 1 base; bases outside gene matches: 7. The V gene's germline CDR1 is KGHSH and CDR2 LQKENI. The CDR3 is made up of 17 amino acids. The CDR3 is CASSPTGGGASNQPQHF. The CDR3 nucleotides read TGTGCCAGCTCACCGACAGGGGGGGGGGCCAGCAATCAGCCCCAGCATTTT. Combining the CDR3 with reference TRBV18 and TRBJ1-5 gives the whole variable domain NAGVMQNPRHLVRRRGQEARLRCSPMKGHSHVYWYRQLPEEGLKFMVYLQKENIIDESGMPKERFSAEFPKEGPSILRIQQVVRGDSAAYFCASSPTGGGASNQPQHFGDGTRLSIL.

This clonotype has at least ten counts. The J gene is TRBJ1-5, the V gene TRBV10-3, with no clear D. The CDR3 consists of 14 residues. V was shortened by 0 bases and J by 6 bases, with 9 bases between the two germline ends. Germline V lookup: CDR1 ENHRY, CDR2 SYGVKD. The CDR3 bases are TGTGCCATCAGTGAGTCGGGTGGCAGTCAGCCCCAGCATTTT. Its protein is CAISESGGSQPQHF.

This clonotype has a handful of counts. The CDR3 DNA sequence: TGTGCCAGCAGCTCCGGGCCCTATAACGAGGGTGGGGGCACAGATACGCAGTATTTT. This sequence encodes CASSSGPYNEGGGTDTQYF. The chain carries TRBV7-2 and TRBJ2-3; TRBD2 might be the D (5 bases). V was trimmed by 4 bases and J by 1 base, leaving 24 bases between them. The CDR3 contains 19 residues. Per germline, CDR1 SGHTA and CDR2 FQGNSA.